These 9 T cell receptor beta chains were all obtained from the same sample, sequenced in a study of blood T cell repertoires in COVID-19. Measured with immunoSEQ multiplex PCR; TCRdb has only the in-frame clones, and not every one. This table holds about 57,000 clones, roughly four fifths found once. The sequenced sample was peripheral blood. These receptor sequences come from a woman older than 75 with acute or convalescent COVID-19.

The J gene is TRBJ1-2, the V gene TRBV19; D is uncertain. This CDR3 spans 13 amino acids. The germline V and J ends were trimmed by 2 bases and 2 bases, with 6 bases remaining between them. Germline V CDR1 and CDR2: LNHDA, SQIVND (reference sequence). The CDR3 coding sequence is TGTGCCAGTAGTATACCGGGGAACTATGGCTACACCTTC. It encodes CASSIPGNYGYTF. The entire variable domain, with the rest obtained from reference TRBV19 and TRBJ1-2, is as follows: DGGITQSPKYLFRKEGQNVTLSCEQNLNHDAMYWYRQDPGQGLRLIYYSQIVNDFQKGDIAEGYSVSREKKESFPLTVTSAQKNPTAFYLCASSIPGNYGYTFGSGTRLTVV.

The chain has TRBV12-3 or TRBV12-4 and TRBJ2-3; the D gene is possibly TRBD2 (5 bases). Trimming shortened V by 1 base and J by 6 bases, and 8 bases separated the two germline ends. The CDR3 totals 13 residues. CDR3 residues: CASSLVGVDTQYF. The CDR3 region has the DNA TGTGCCAGCAGTTTAGTCGGGGTGGATACGCAGTATTTT.

This sequence joins TRBV7-9 and TRBJ2-7, with 7 bases that match TRBD2. The junction had 10 bases not matched to a gene; V was cut back by 2 bases and J by 3 bases. The CDR3 is 16 amino acids. Per germline, CDR1 SEHNR and CDR2 FQNEAQ (reference sequence). The CDR3: CASSLFTSASIYEQYF. CDR3 sequence (DNA): TGTGCCAGCAGCTTATTCACTAGCGCATCAATCTACGAGCAGTACTTC.

The rearrangement joins TRBV28 to TRBJ2-1; D is possibly TRBD1 (6 bases). V dropped 8 bases and J dropped 6 bases, with 23 bases sitting between them. The CDR3 spans 16 residues. CDR1 MDHEN and CDR2 SYDVKM come from the germline V gene. As DNA, the CDR3 is TGTGCCAGCCCTCCCCCGTGGAACAGGGCGTTCAATGAGCAGTTCTTC. Protein sequence: CASPPPWNRAFNEQFF.

The rearrangement links TRBV7-9 to TRBJ1-3; no clear D gene. V was clipped by 5 bases and J by 4 bases, with 9 bases between them. Germline values: CDR1 SEHNR, CDR2 FQNEAQ (reference sequence). This CDR3 region has 13 residues. CDR3 nucleotides: TGTGCCAGCAGCCCATCTCAGGGAAACACCATATATTTT. Translating gives CASSPSQGNTIYF.

This clone was seen only a few times. This chain joins TRBV7-9 and TRBJ1-1; 7 positions agree with TRBD1. The CDR3 length is 13 residues. The trim removed 5 bases at V and 4 bases at J, leaving 4 bases unmatched. Germline lookup yields CDR1 SEHNR and CDR2 FQNEAQ (reference sequence). The DNA for the CDR3 is TGTGCCAGCAGCAAGACAGGGAGCACTGAAGCTTTCTTT. This encodes CASSKTGSTEAFF.

The chain uses TRBV7-2 and TRBJ2-7; TRBD2 agrees at 13 bases. Germline V CDR1 and CDR2: SGHTA, FQGNSA. J gave up 6 bases and V 1 base, and 6 bases lay outside the gene matches. This CDR3 comprises 16 residues. The CDR3, as DNA: TGTGCCAGCAGCTTAGAGGGGACTAGCGGGGTTGGCGAGCAGTACTTC. Its protein is CASSLEGTSGVGEQYF.

The chain has TRBV5-6 and TRBJ2-5, with 8 bases lining up with TRBD1. The CDR3 has 15 residues. CDR1 is SGHDT, CDR2 YYEEEE, per germline. The J segment lost 5 bases and the V segment lost 0 bases, leaving 6 bases of the junction unmatched. CDR3 in amino acids: CASSLATGGVETQYF. The CDR3, as DNA: TGTGCCAGCAGCTTGGCCACAGGGGGAGTTGAGACCCAGTACTTC.

This rearrangement joins TRBV27 to TRBJ2-3; 11 bases are a match to TRBD2. J was trimmed by 4 bases and V by 0 bases; bases with no gene match: 3. There are 16 residues in the CDR3. The germline V gene has CDR1 MNHEY and CDR2 SMNVEV (reference sequence). The CDR3 sequence: CASSLSPSGGSDTQYF. In nucleotides, the CDR3 is TGTGCCAGCAGTTTATCCCCTAGCGGGGGGTCAGATACGCAGTATTTT.